This T cell receptor (beta chain) emerged from a study of shared clonotypes between healthy human individuals. Method: immunoSEQ multiplex PCR; TCRdb's copy keeps in-frame clones and lacks some. The sample has around 1,900,000 clones, 80% to 95% seen once. V was pared by 6 bases and J by 4 bases, with 4 bases of the junction left unmatched. This CDR3 has 13 residues. The germline CDR1 and CDR2 sequences are SNHLY and FYNNEI. In the naive CD8 group, cells lacked CD45RO and were positively selected for CCR7, so terminally differentiated effector memory CD45RA+ cells were left out. This clone was seen a single time.

The V and J genes are TRBV2 and TRBJ1-1; TRBD1 matches at 8 bases. The source material was naive CD8+ T cells from PBMCs. The receptor's source is a man between 18 and 29 years old in good health. Some clones in this sample may be carry-over from other donors' samples. The CDR3 is CASRDRGFTEAFF. The DNA of the CDR3 is TGTGCCAGCAGAGACAGGGGATTCACTGAAGCTTTCTTT.